The next 5 T cell receptor beta chains were all read from a single sample in a study of esophageal squamous cell carcinoma under preoperative chemotherapy. Time point described: before preoperative PTX-NDP chemotherapy. TCRdb reanalysed the PCR reads using MiXCR and keeps one entry per CDR3 protein. The sample records more than 9,500 distinct CDR3 sequences, almost 55% being singletons. The specimen was collected from a patient given preoperative chemotherapy. All receptors derive from a human donor with esophageal squamous cell carcinoma. The donor label of this sample is uncertain.

The V gene is TRBV6-4, the J gene TRBJ2-6, with 8 bases that match TRBD1. The CDR3 loop spans 17 amino acids. With V trimmed by 6 bases and J by 0 bases, 7 bases remained unmatched. Germline lookup yields CDR1 MRHNA and CDR2 SNTAGT. Here the CDR3 reads CASRPGTGHSGANVLTF. In DNA form, the CDR3 reads TGTGCCAGCAGGCCCGGGACAGGCCACTCTGGGGCCAACGTCCTGACTTTC.

Worth noting for this clonotype: A read error may produce the germline difference seen at one junction end. The CDR3 DNA sequence: TGTGCCAGCAGACAGGGGGATATGAGAGATAAGCAGTTTTTC. Its translation is CASRQGDMRDKQFF. The chain couples TRBV6-1 to TRBJ2-1; 8 bases agree with TRBD1. Germline loops: CDR1 MNHNS, CDR2 SASEGT. The CDR3 has 14 amino acids.

The V gene is TRBV27, the J gene TRBJ1-1; D might be TRBD1 (5 bases). Germline V CDR1 and CDR2: MNHEY, SMNVEV (reference sequence). The CDR3 loop spans 13 amino acids. V lost 8 bases and J 0 bases, leaving 10 bases between the germline ends. The DNA for the CDR3 is TGTGCCAGCTCCTGGGGCATGAACACTGAAGCTTTCTTT. It encodes CASSWGMNTEAFF.

Only one count was recorded for this clonotype. The chain uses TRBV10-3 and TRBJ2-3; no definite D call. The CDR3 sequence is 12 residues long. Germline CDR1 is ENHRY and CDR2 is SYGVKD. V lost 11 bases, J lost 12 bases, and 21 bases lay in between. CDR3 nucleotide sequence: TGTGCCGGTTTGAGAGCCAAGAACATTCAGTATTTT. It codes for CAGLRAKNIQYF.

V and J are TRBV12-3 or TRBV12-4 and TRBJ2-3, with 10 bases fitting TRBD2. TRBJ2-7 matches the DNA end more closely, so the J call is doubtful. This CDR3 contains 14 residues. DNA for the CDR3: TGTGCCAGCAGCCCTAGCGGGGGATACAATGAGCAGTACTTC. It codes for CASSPSGGYNEQYF.